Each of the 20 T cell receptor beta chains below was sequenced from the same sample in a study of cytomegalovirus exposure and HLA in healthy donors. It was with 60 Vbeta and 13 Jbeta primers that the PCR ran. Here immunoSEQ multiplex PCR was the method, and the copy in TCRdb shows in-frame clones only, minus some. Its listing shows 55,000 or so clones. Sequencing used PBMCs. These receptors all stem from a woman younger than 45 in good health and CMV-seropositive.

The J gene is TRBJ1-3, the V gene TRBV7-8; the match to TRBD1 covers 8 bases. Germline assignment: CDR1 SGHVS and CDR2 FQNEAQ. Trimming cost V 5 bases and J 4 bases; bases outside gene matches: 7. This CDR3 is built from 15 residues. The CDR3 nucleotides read TGTGCCAGCAGCGAGACAGGGGAAGGAGGAAACACCATATATTTT. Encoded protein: CASSETGEGGNTIYF. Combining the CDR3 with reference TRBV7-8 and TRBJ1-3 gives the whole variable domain GAGVSQSPRYKVAKRGQDVALRCDPISGHVSLFWYQQALGQGPEFLTYFQNEAQLDKSGLPSDRFFAERPEGSVSTLKIQRTQQEDSAVYLCASSETGEGGNTIYFGEGSWLTVV.

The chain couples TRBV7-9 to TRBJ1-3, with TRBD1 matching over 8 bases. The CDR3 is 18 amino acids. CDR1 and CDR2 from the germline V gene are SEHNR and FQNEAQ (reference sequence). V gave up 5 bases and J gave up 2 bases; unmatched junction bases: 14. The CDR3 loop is CASSRTDRGWTPGNTIYF. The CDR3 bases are TGTGCCAGCAGCCGAACCGACAGGGGCTGGACTCCTGGAAACACCATATATTTT. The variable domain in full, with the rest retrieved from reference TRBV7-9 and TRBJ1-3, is DTGVSQNPRHKITKRGQNVTFRCDPISEHNRLYWYRQTLGQGPEFLTYFQNEAQLEKSRLLSDRFSAERPKGSFSTLEIQRTEQGDSAMYLCASSRTDRGWTPGNTIYFGEGSWLTVV.

CDR3 sequence (DNA): TGTGCCAGCTCCGCCGGGACAGATGGGGCCAACGTCCTGACTTTC. It codes for CASSAGTDGANVLTF. The chain carries TRBV18 and TRBJ2-6; 7 bases agree with TRBD1. The CDR3 totals 15 residues. The germline gives CDR1 KGHSH, CDR2 LQKENI. With V trimmed by 6 bases and J by 3 bases, 5 bases remained unmatched.

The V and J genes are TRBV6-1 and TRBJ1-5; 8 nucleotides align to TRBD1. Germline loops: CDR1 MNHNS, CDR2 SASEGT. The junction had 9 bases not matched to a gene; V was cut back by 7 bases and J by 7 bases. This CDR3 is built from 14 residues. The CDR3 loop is CASKGTGGRQPQHF. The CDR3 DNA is TGTGCCAGCAAGGGAACAGGGGGAAGGCAGCCCCAGCATTTT.

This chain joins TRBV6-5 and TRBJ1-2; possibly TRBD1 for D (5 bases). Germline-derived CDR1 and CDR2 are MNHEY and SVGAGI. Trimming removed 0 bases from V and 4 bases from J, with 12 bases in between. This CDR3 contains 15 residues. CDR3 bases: TGTGCCAGCAGTTACTCGGAAGGGGCGCCCTATGGCTACACCTTC. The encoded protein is CASSYSEGAPYGYTF.

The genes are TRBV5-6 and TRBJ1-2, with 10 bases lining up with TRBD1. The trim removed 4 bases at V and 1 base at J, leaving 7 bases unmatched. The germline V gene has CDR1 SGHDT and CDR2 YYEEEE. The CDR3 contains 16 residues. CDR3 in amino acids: CASSTWTGGNNYGYTF. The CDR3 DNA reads TGTGCCAGCAGCACTTGGACAGGGGGAAATAACTATGGCTACACCTTC.

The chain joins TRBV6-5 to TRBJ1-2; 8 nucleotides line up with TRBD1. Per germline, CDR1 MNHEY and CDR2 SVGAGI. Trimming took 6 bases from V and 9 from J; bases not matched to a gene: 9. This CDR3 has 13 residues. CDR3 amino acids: CASRPQGAPSYTF. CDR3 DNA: TGTGCCAGCAGACCCCAGGGGGCGCCGAGCTACACCTTC.

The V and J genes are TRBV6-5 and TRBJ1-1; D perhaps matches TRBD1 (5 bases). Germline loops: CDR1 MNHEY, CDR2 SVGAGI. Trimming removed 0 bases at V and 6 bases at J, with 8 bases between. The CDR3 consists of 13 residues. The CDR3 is CASSYSWGAEAFF. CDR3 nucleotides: TGTGCCAGCAGTTACTCGTGGGGGGCTGAAGCTTTCTTT.

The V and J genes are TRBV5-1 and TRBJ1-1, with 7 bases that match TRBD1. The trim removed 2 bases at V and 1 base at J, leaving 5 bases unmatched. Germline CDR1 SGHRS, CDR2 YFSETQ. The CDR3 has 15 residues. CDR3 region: CASSLTGVGNTEAFF. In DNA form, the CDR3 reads TGCGCCAGCAGCTTAACAGGGGTGGGGAACACTGAAGCTTTCTTT.

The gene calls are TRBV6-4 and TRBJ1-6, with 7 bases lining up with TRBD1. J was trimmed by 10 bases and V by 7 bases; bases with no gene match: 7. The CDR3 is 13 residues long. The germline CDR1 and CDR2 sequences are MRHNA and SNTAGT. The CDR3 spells CASNSQGPSPLHF. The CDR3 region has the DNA TGTGCCAGCAACTCACAGGGGCCCTCACCCCTCCACTTT.

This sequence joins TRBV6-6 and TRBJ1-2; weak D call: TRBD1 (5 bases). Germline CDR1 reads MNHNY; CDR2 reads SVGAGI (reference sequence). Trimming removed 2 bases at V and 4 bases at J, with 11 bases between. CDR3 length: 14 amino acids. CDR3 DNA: TGTGCCAGCAGTTACGGTGCCAGGGCCTATGGCTACACCTTC. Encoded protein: CASSYGARAYGYTF.

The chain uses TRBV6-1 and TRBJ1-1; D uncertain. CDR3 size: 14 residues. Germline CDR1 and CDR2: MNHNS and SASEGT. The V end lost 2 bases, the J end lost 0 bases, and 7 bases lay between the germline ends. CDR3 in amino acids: CASSETALNTEAFF. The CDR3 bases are TGTGCCAGCAGTGAAACAGCTTTGAACACTGAAGCTTTCTTT.

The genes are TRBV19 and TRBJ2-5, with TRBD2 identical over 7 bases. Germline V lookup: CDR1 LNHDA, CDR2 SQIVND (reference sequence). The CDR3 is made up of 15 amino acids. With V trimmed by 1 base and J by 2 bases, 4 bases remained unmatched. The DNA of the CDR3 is TGTGCCAGTAGTATAGCCCGGGGGGTGCAAGAGACCCAGTACTTC. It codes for CASSIARGVQETQYF.

The CDR3 reads CASSKEAGRETQYF. The CDR3 nucleotides are TGTGCCAGCTCTAAAGAGGCAGGGAGGGAGACCCAGTACTTC. The V and J genes are TRBV18 and TRBJ2-5; weak D call: TRBD2 (6 bases). The CDR3 sequence is 14 residues long. With 6 bases removed from V and 5 bases from J, the gap between germline ends came to 16 bases. The germline V gene encodes CDR1 KGHSH and CDR2 LQKENI.

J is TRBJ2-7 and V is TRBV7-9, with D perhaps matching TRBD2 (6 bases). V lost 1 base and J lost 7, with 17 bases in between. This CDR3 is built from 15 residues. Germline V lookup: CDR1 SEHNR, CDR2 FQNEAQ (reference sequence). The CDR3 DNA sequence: TGTGCCAGCAGCTTAGGGTTAGCGGCCAATGGGGAGCAGTACTTC. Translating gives CASSLGLAANGEQYF.

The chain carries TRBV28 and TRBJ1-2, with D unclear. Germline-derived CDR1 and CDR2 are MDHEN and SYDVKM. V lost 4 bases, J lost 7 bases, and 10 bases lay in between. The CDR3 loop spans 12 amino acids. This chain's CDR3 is CASSWRAGGYTF. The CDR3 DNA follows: TGTGCCAGCAGTTGGCGCGCGGGTGGCTACACCTTC.

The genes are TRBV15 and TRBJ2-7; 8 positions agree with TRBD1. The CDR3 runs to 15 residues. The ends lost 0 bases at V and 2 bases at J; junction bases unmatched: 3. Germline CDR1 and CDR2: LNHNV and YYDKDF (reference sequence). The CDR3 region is CATSREETGAYEQYF. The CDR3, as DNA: TGTGCCACCAGCAGAGAGGAGACAGGGGCCTACGAGCAGTACTTC. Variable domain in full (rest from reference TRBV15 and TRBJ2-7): DAMVIQNPRYQVTQFGKPVTLSCSQTLNHNVMYWYQQKSSQAPKLLFHYYDKDFNNEADTPDNFQSRRPNTSFCFLDIRSPGLGDTAMYLCATSREETGAYEQYFGPGTRLTVT.

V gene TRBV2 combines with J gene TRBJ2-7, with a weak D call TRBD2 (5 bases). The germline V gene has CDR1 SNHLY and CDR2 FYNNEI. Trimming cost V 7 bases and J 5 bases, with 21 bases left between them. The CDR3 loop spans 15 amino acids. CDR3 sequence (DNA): TGTGCCAGCAATGGTCAAGGGAGCCGTCGGGACGAGCAGTACTTC. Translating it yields CASNGQGSRRDEQYF.

For the CDR3, the DNA is TGTGCCAGCAGCGCACGGCGCCTAACTAGCGGGCGGACCTACGAGCAGTACTTC. Amino acid sequence: CASSARRLTSGRTYEQYF. This chain uses TRBV11-3 with TRBJ2-7; TRBD2 matches 9 bases. This CDR3 has 18 amino acids. V dropped 5 bases and J dropped 2; count of bases not matched to a gene: 16. Per the germline V gene, CDR1 is SGHNT and CDR2 is YENEEA.

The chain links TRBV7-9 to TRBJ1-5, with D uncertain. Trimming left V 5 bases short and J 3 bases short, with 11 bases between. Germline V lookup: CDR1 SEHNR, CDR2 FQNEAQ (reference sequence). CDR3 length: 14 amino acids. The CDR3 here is CASSPANANQPQHF. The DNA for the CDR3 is TGTGCCAGCAGCCCCGCTAACGCCAATCAGCCCCAGCATTTT. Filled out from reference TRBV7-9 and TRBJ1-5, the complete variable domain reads DTGVSQNPRHKITKRGQNVTFRCDPISEHNRLYWYRQTLGQGPEFLTYFQNEAQLEKSRLLSDRFSAERPKGSFSTLEIQRTEQGDSAMYLCASSPANANQPQHFGDGTRLSIL.